The sequence of this TCR beta chain was determined in a study of beta chain features in type 1 diabetes. As for the study in general: Age, gender and cell yields were alike across patients and healthy donors. Across the samples, 107,917,701 sorted cells were examined in total.

The CDR3 is 14 residues long. Deletions cut 4 bases from V and 7 bases from J, with 13 bases between. CDR1 is MNHEY and CDR2 is SVGAGI in the germline V gene. Reverse transcription of all isolated RNA meant that expressed TCRB transcripts were sequenced. Sequencing used immunoSEQ multiplex PCR; TCRdb keeps in-frame clones, though not all of them. Among around 430,000 clones listed, approximately 30% were seen once. The chain uses TRBV6-5 and TRBJ1-4; D is unresolved. This clonotype was obtained from a man aged 18 to 30 in good health. Sample: naive CD4+ T cells from blood. Written as DNA, the CDR3 is TGTGCCAGCAGTTCGCCCCGGCTGGGTGAAAAACTGTTTTTT. Translation: CASSSPRLGEKLFF.